This T cell receptor (beta chain) was observed in a study of human T cells and chemical hapten exposure (dated by TCRdb to the early 2020s). With respect to the entire study: For sensitization, 2% DPC in acetone was applied to a roughly 2 cm by roughly 2 cm area of upper inner arm skin. Blood was sampled from patients pre-sensitization (week 0) and at 2, 6 and about 24 weeks after DPC sensitization. Blood for TCR sequencing was provided by twenty-nine alopecia patients at one to four time points (pre-sensitization, 2, 6 and 24 weeks). Peripheral blood TCR repertoire changes were tracked in vivo in alopecia patients during primary and secondary sensitization to the hapten diphenylcyclopropenone (DPC). Alopecia areata with under or over 50% scalp involvement, alopecia totalis and alopecia universalis were represented in the patient cohort, which was mostly female. Patch testing was done on the upper back using Finn chambers containing 0.01% DPC, and results were scored after 6 days according to International Contact Dermatitis Research Group standards. Libraries were pooled for sequencing, and per-sample TCR yields varied mainly because of small differences in library volumes within the pool. Throughout the approximately 22-week study period, patients were also given weekly therapeutic DPC doses on the scalp.

The receptor library was made with RACE. TCRdb shows the sequencer as NextSeq 500. Library preparation attached unique molecular identifiers to individual cDNA molecules for quantitative, reproducible TCR counting. Both TCR alpha and TCR beta chains were sequenced from each blood RNA sample. Per the source publication's procedure: Samples had a median of about 90,000 TCRs, with a range from about 23,224 to 690,600. V, J and CDR3 annotation of the TCR reads was carried out using the Decombinator software suite. Every sample was subsampled to the same number of TCRs (28,000) for the PS versus PT1 abundance plots. TCRs were defined as expanded if absent before sensitization and observed at least eight times at the 2-week time point. TCRdb redid the processing of the public reads, applying fastp at Q25 and MiXCR, and retained in-frame beta chains. For every CDR3 protein sequence, its rows merge into one entry that carries the most common genes and DNA. The V and J calls and clone size are TCRdb's, not the authors'. This sample holds about 40,000 distinct CDR3 sequences; about 8.9% were observed only once. 15% of the sample comes from the top ten.

This clonotype came up a few times. It has no known antigen specificity. Base qualities were left out, and no much larger clone turns up one base away. Interpreted using the paper, the time point label stands for: patch test 2, 6 weeks after DPC sensitization. The label giving this sample's treatment or condition can be read as: therapeutic diphenylcyclopropenone sensitization with weekly scalp DPC. At each patch-test visit, blood was drawn before the patch test was applied. Eligible patients were aged 18 to 70, diagnosed with alopecia, deemed suitable for DPC therapy, and excluded if pregnant. Total RNA was extracted from unfractionated whole blood that had been collected in Tempus Blood RNA tubes. The investigation overall reported the following: Because all patients had alopecia, a presumed autoimmune disease, the immune response of the patients might differ from that of healthy individuals. Expanded TCRs formed significantly more large CDR3 similarity clusters than pre-sensitization or healthy control sets, consistent with antigen-driven responses. Repeated subsampling changed both the strength of the expansion versus patch-test correlation and the threshold at which the correlation became significant. Patch test score was positively correlated with the number of PT1 expanded TCRs, with significance at thresholds 8, 16 and 32 but not at 4. DPC sensitization did not change how many TCRs were above 1 in 1000 frequency, and no evidence was found of alterations in global repertoire structure.

According to the germline V gene, CDR1 reads SQVTM and CDR2 reads ANQGSEA. V and J are truncated by 1 base and 1 base respectively, leaving an intervening sequence of 7 bases. The CDR3 has 13 amino acids, counting the end cysteine and phenylalanine. The only DNA kept is the CDR3, 39 bases in frame from the first base. The receptor comes from a woman aged 35 to 49 with alopecia areata. Some clones in this sample may be carry-over from other donors' samples. The V and J segments used are TRBV29-1 and TRBJ1-1; no D gene can be assigned with confidence. This material consisted of whole blood, taken in connection with sensitization to the hapten diphenylcyclopropenone (DPC). The CDR3 in this case is CSVEAHQNTEAFF. The base sequence is TGCAGCGTTGAAGCTCACCAGAACACTGAAGCTTTCTTT.